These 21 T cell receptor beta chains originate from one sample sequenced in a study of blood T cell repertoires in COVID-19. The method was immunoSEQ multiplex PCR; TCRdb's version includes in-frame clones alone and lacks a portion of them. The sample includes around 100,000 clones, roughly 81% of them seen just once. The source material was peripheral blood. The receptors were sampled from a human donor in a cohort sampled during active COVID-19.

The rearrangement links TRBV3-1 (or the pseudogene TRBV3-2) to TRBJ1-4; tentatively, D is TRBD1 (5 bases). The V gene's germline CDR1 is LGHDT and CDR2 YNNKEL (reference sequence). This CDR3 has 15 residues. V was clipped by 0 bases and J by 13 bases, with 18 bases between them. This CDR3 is CASSQDLGKGPRLFF. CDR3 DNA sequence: TGTGCCAGCAGCCAAGATCTAGGGAAGGGGCCCAGACTGTTTTTT.

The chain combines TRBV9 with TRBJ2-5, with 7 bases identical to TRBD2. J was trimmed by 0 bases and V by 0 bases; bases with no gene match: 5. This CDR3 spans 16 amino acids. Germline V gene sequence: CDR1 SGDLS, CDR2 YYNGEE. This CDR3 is CASSVEGGDYQETQYF. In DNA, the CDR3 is TGTGCCAGCAGCGTAGAGGGAGGGGACTACCAAGAGACCCAGTACTTC.

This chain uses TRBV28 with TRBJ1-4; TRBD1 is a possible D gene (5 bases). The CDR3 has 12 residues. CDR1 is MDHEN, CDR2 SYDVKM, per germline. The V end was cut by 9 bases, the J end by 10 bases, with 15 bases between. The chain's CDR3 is CASYPPGGKLFF. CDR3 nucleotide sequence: TGTGCCAGTTACCCACCCGGGGGAAAACTGTTTTTT.

For the CDR3, the DNA is TGCGCCAGCAGCTTACAGGGTTCCACTGGAAACACCATATATTTT. Translating gives CASSLQGSTGNTIYF. J is TRBJ1-3 and V is TRBV5-1; possibly TRBD1 for D (6 bases). The CDR3 extends over 15 amino acids. The germline CDR1 and CDR2 sequences are SGHRS and YFSETQ. V was pared by 2 bases and J by 2 bases, with 11 bases between.

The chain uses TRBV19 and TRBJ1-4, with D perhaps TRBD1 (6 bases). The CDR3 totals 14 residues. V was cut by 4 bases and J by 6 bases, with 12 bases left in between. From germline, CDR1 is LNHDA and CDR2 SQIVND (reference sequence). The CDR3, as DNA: TGTGCCAGTAGTAGGACAGTCAATGATGAAAAACTGTTTTTT. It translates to CASSRTVNDEKLFF.

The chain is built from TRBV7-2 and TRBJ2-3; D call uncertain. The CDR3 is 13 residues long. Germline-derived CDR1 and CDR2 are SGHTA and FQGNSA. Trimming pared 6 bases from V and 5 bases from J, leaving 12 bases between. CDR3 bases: TGTGCCAGCAGTTTTGACTCCTTAGATACGCAGTATTTT. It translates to CASSFDSLDTQYF.

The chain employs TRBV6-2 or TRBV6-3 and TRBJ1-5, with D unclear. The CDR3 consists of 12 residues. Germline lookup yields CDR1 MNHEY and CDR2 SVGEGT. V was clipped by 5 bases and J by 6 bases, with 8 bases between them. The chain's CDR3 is CASSPTSQPQHF. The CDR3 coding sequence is TGTGCCAGCAGTCCAACAAGTCAGCCCCAGCATTTT.

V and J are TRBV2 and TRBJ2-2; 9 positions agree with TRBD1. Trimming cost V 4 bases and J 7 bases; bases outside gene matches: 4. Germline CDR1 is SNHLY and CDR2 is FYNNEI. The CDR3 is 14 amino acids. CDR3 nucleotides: TGTGCCAGCAGTGGGACAGGGGAATACGGGGAGCTGTTTTTT. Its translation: CASSGTGEYGELFF. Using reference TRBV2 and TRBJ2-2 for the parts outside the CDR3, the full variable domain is EPEVTQTPSHQVTQMGQEVILRCVPISNHLYFYWYRQILGQKVEFLVSFYNNEISEKSEIFDDQFSVERPDGSNFTLKIRSTKLEDSAMYFCASSGTGEYGELFFGEGSRLTVL.

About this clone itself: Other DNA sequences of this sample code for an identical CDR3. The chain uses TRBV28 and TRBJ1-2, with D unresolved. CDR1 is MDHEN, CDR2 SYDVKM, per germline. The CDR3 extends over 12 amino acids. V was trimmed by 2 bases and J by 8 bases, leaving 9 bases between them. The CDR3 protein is CASSLGVDGYTF. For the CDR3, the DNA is TGTGCCAGCAGTTTAGGAGTCGACGGCTACACCTTC.

CDR3 DNA sequence: TGTGCCAGCAGCAACGACAACTACTATGGCTACACCTTC. Amino acid sequence: CASSNDNYYGYTF. J is TRBJ1-2 and V is TRBV6-2 or TRBV6-3; D is ambiguous. The CDR3 consists of 13 residues. Looked up from germline, CDR1 is MNHEY and CDR2 is SVGEGT. V lost 6 bases to trimming and J lost 3 bases, with 11 bases between them.

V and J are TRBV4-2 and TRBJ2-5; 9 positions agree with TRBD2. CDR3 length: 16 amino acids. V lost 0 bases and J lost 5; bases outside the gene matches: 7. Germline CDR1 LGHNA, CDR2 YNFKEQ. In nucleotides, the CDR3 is TGTGCCAGCAGCCAAGAGACTGGCGGGGGGGCGGAGACCCAGTACTTC. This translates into CASSQETGGGAETQYF.

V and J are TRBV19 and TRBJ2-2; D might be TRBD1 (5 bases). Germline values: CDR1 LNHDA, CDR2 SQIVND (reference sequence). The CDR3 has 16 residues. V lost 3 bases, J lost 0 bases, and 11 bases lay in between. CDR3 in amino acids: CASSIQGSPNTGELFF. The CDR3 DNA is TGTGCCAGTAGTATTCAGGGTTCACCGAACACCGGGGAGCTGTTTTTT.

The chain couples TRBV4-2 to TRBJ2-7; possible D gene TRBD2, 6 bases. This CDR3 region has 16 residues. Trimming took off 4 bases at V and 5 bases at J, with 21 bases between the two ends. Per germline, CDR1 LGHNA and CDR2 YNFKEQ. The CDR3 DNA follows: TGTGCCAGCAGCCTTGGGACTCCGGAGGGGATGAACGAGCAGTACTTC. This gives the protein CASSLGTPEGMNEQYF.

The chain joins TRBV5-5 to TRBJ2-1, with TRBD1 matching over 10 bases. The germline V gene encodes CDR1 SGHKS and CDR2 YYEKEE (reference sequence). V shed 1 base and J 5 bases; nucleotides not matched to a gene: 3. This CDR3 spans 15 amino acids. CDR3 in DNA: TGTGCCAGCAGCTTGCTAGGGACAGGGGACAATGAGCAGTTCTTC. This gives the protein CASSLLGTGDNEQFF.

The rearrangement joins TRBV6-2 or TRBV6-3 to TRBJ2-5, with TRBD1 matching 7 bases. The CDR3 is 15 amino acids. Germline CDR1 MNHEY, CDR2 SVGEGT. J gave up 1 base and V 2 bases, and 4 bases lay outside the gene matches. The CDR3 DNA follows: TGTGCCAGCAGTTACCTCGACAGGGTCCAAGAGACCCAGTACTTC. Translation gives CASSYLDRVQETQYF.

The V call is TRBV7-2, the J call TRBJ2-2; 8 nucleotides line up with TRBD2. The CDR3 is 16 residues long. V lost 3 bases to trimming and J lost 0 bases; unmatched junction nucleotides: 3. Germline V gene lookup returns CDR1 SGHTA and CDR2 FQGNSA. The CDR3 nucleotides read TGTGCCAGCAGCTTTCAGCGGGGGCCGAACACCGGGGAGCTGTTTTTT. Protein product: CASSFQRGPNTGELFF.

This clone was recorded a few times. CDR3 amino acids: CASSLAKYGYTF. The CDR3 DNA reads as TGTGCCAGCAGTTTAGCCAAATATGGCTACACCTTC. This chain joins TRBV6-2 or TRBV6-3 and TRBJ1-2; D not certain. Trimming shortened V by 4 bases and J by 5 bases, and 8 bases separated the two germline ends. The CDR3 totals 12 residues. Germline V lookup: CDR1 MNHEY, CDR2 SVGEGT.

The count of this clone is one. CDR3 nucleotide sequence: TGCGCCAGCAGCTTGGCCACGACAGGGGGCGGTGAGCAGTTCTTC. Translating gives CASSLATTGGGEQFF. V and J are TRBV5-1 and TRBJ2-1; 10 nucleotides match TRBD1. CDR3 length equals 15 residues. The germline V gene encodes CDR1 SGHRS and CDR2 YFSETQ. V shed 0 bases and J 9 bases; nucleotides not matched to a gene: 6.

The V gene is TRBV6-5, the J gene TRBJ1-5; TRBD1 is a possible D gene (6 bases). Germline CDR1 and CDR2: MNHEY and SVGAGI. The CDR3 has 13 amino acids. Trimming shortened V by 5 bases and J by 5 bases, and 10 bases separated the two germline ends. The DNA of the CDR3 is TGTGCCAGCAGTATTCGACAGGATCAGCCCCAGCATTTT. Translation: CASSIRQDQPQHF.

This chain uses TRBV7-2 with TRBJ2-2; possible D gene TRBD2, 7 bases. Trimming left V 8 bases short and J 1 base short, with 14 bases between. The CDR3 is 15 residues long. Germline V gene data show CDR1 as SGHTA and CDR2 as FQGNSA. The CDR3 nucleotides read TGTGCCAGCTCTGTCGGGGGGCAGAACACCGGGGAGCTGTTTTTT. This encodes CASSVGGQNTGELFF.

The CDR3 bases are TGTGCCAGCAGCCCAACTAGCGGGGGGGCCGGTGAGCAGTTCTTC. It specifies CASSPTSGGAGEQFF. V usage is TRBV7-2 and J usage is TRBJ2-1; 13 positions match TRBD2. The CDR3 covers 15 residues. V gave up 5 bases and J gave up 9 bases; unmatched junction bases: 7. CDR1 is SGHTA and CDR2 is FQGNSA in the germline V gene.